This is a list of T cell receptor beta chains from one sample in a study of cytomegalovirus exposure and HLA in healthy donors. TCRdb's table, derived via immunoSEQ multiplex PCR, lists solely in-frame clones and lacks some. Counted here are tens of thousands of clones, roughly 73% occurring once; the ten biggest clones make up approximately 4.7%. Sequencing input: PBMCs. The receptor set was obtained from a male donor in good health and CMV-seropositive. The CDR3 runs from the conserved cysteine through the conserved F or W. D genes are given only for firm matches. Not all rows give a size; the values are once, few, many and, for expanded clones, a class.

cdr3_aa	cdr3_nt	v_call	cdr3_length	clone_size	j_call	d_call
CAWRTDTDTQYF	TGTGCCTGGAGAACAGACACAGATACGCAGTATTTT	TRBV30	12	NA	TRBJ2-3	NA
CASSPEGIGGHWSYNSPLHF	TGTGCCAGCTCACCCGAAGGGATCGGGGGGCATTGGAGCTATAATTCACCCCTCCACTTT	TRBV18	20	NA	TRBJ1-6	NA
CASSLLGFEVLDTQYF	TGTGCCAGCAGTTTACTCGGATTCGAGGTCCTGGATACGCAGTATTTT	TRBV27	16	once	TRBJ2-3	NA
CASRGTGGAEAFF	TGTGCCAGCCGTGGGACAGGGGGCGCCGAAGCTTTCTTT	TRBV27	13	NA	TRBJ1-1	TRBD1
CASSTTGSTNEKLFF	TGTGCCAGCAGTACTACAGGGTCAACTAATGAAAAACTGTTTTTT	TRBV11-2	15	NA	TRBJ1-4	NA
CASSLGQGNTDTQYF	TGTGCCAGCAGTCTGGGACAGGGAAACACAGATACGCAGTATTTT	TRBV25-1	15	NA	TRBJ2-3	TRBD1
CSAQTDSQETQYF	TGCAGCGCTCAGACTGATTCGCAAGAGACCCAGTACTTC	TRBV29-1	13	once	TRBJ2-5	NA
CASRPQGTTGELFF	TGTGCCAGCAGGCCTCAGGGAACCACCGGGGAGCTGTTTTTT	TRBV28	14	NA	TRBJ2-2	NA
CASSPWVGGNSPLHF	TGTGCCAGCAGCCCTTGGGTCGGGGGAAATTCACCCCTCCACTTT	TRBV5-8	15	NA	TRBJ1-6	NA
CASSLDSANYGYTF	TGTGCCAGCAGCTTAGACAGCGCCAACTATGGCTACACCTTC	TRBV11-2	14	NA	TRBJ1-2	NA
CASSDRGTEAFF	TGTGCCAGCAGCGACAGGGGGACTGAAGCTTTCTTT	TRBV27	12	NA	TRBJ1-1	TRBD1
CASSAPGGREEKLFF	TGTGCCAGCAGCGCCCCAGGGGGTAGAGAGGAAAAACTGTTTTTT	TRBV5-4	15	few	TRBJ1-4	TRBD1
CAISTGTASYEQYF	TGTGCCATCAGTACCGGGACAGCATCCTACGAGCAGTACTTC	TRBV10-3	14	NA	TRBJ2-7	TRBD1
CASSLSRGREQYF	TGTGCCAGCAGCTTGAGCAGGGGGCGCGAGCAGTACTTC	TRBV5-4	13	NA	TRBJ2-7	TRBD1
CASSESTQATEAFF	TGCGCCAGCAGTGAGTCGACACAGGCCACTGAAGCTTTCTTT	TRBV10-1	14	many	TRBJ1-1	NA
CASQIGTGPEKLFF	TGTGCCAGCCAAATCGGGACAGGCCCTGAAAAACTGTTTTTT	TRBV28	14	few	TRBJ1-4	TRBD1
CASSYSLGTDLSF	TGTGCCAGCAGTTACTCGTTAGGGACTGACCTTAGCTTT	TRBV6-5	13	few	TRBJ1-1	NA
CASSLDGFSPLHF	TGTGCCAGCAGCTTAGACGGTTTCTCACCCCTCCACTTT	TRBV7-9	13	NA	TRBJ1-6	NA
CASSRHRPSNQPQHF	TGTGCCAGCAGCCGACATCGCCCTAGCAATCAGCCCCAGCATTTT	TRBV14	15	NA	TRBJ1-5	NA
CASSLAKLDHNEQFF	TGTGCCAGCAGCTTAGCTAAGCTAGACCACAATGAGCAGTTCTTC	TRBV7-2	15	NA	TRBJ2-1	NA
CASSLGTTPGTEAFF	TGTGCCAGCAGCTTAGGGACAACACCCGGCACTGAAGCTTTCTTT	TRBV7-9	15	NA	TRBJ1-1	NA
CASSVGTGNYGYTF	TGTGCCAGCAGCGTAGGGACGGGAAACTATGGCTACACCTTC	TRBV9	14	NA	TRBJ1-2	NA
CSVETGAEQYF	TGCAGCGTGGAAACAGGGGCCGAGCAGTACTTC	TRBV29-1	11	NA	TRBJ2-7	TRBD1
CASSPLQIQSHNNEQFF	TGTGCCAGCTCACCACTTCAGATTCAGTCCCATAACAATGAGCAGTTCTTC	TRBV18	17	NA	TRBJ2-1	NA
CASSPTGGRETQYF	TGCGCCAGCAGTCCTACGGGGGGAAGAGAGACCCAGTACTTC	TRBV10-2	14	few	TRBJ2-5	TRBD2
CASSPGLSYEQYF	TGTGCCAGTAGTCCAGGACTATCCTACGAGCAGTACTTC	TRBV19	13	NA	TRBJ2-7	NA
CASGPRGGLEKLFF	TGTGCCAGCGGTCCCAGAGGGGGCCTTGAAAAACTGTTTTTT	TRBV6-1	14	NA	TRBJ1-4	TRBD1
CASSWDLGQFVATGELFF	TGTGCCAGCAGTTGGGACCTGGGACAGTTCGTCGCCACCGGGGAGCTGTTTTTT	TRBV27	18	few	TRBJ2-2	TRBD1
CASSPDMYNEQFF	TGTGCCAGCAGCCCCGACATGTACAATGAGCAGTTCTTC	TRBV5-6	13	NA	TRBJ2-1	NA
CASSSDRVGNQPQHF	TGTGCCAGCTCATCAGACAGGGTAGGCAATCAGCCCCAGCATTTT	TRBV18	15	NA	TRBJ1-5	TRBD1
CASSPEGGAEEQYF	TGTGCCAGCAGCCCAGAGGGGGGGGCCGAAGAGCAGTACTTC	TRBV9	14	NA	TRBJ2-7	NA
CASSPGQENSAQHF	TGCGCCAGCAGCCCCGGACAGGAAAACTCGGCCCAGCATTTT	TRBV5-1	14	NA	TRBJ1-5	TRBD1
CASSRDYEQYF	TGCGCCAGCAGCCGGGACTACGAGCAGTACTTC	TRBV5-1	11	NA	TRBJ2-7	NA
CASSPGTDYNEQFF	TGTGCCAGTAGTCCTGGGACAGATTACAATGAGCAGTTCTTC	TRBV19	14	NA	TRBJ2-1	TRBD1
CASMAGTASTDTQYF	TGTGCCAGTATGGCCGGGACAGCTAGCACAGATACGCAGTATTTT	TRBV28	15	NA	TRBJ2-3	TRBD1
CASSEGGFNQPQHF	TGTGCCAGCAGTGAAGGGGGCTTTAATCAGCCCCAGCATTTT	TRBV6-1	14	NA	TRBJ1-5	NA
CASSLRPGQGRLGYTF	TGCGCCAGCAGCTTACGACCGGGACAGGGGCGTCTAGGCTACACCTTC	TRBV5-1	16	NA	TRBJ1-2	TRBD1
CASSSPDRGNTEAFF	TGTGCCAGCAGCTCCCCCGACAGGGGAAACACTGAAGCTTTCTTT	TRBV6-6	15	NA	TRBJ1-1	TRBD1
CASRRSGTGIPHEQYF	TGTGCCAGCAGGCGATCCGGGACAGGTATTCCCCACGAGCAGTACTTC	TRBV11-2	16	NA	TRBJ2-7	TRBD1
CASTKGTAQETQYF	TGCGCCAGTACCAAAGGGACAGCACAAGAGACCCAGTACTTC	TRBV5-1	14	NA	TRBJ2-5	TRBD1
CASSQAREGSGTQYF	TGTGCCAGCAGCCAAGCAAGGGAGGGTAGTGGGACCCAGTACTTC	TRBV4-2	15	NA	TRBJ2-5	TRBD2
CASRPGTGASYEQYF	TGTGCCAGTAGGCCCGGGACAGGAGCCTCCTACGAGCAGTACTTC	TRBV19	15	NA	TRBJ2-7	TRBD1
CASSLYDGRSGSRSTDTQYF	TGTGCCAGCAGCTTATACGACGGGCGAAGCGGGAGCCGCAGCACAGATACGCAGTATTTT	TRBV7-8	20	few	TRBJ2-3	TRBD2
CASSPTRTEKLFF	TGTGCCAGCAGCCCGACCCGGACAGAAAAACTGTTTTTT	TRBV7-6	13	NA	TRBJ1-4	NA
CASIDTGQGRNGYTF	TGTGCCAGCATCGACACCGGACAGGGCCGGAATGGCTACACCTTC	TRBV28	15	NA	TRBJ1-2	TRBD1
CASSLISVIGGDTEAFF	TGTGCCAGCAGTTTAATCTCGGTGATAGGGGGAGACACTGAAGCTTTCTTT	TRBV28	17	NA	TRBJ1-1	NA
CASSLKTGRGFGEQYF	TGTGCCAGCAGCCTAAAGACAGGAAGGGGCTTTGGGGAGCAGTACTTC	TRBV2	16	NA	TRBJ2-7	NA
CAWSDREAFF	TGTGCCTGGAGTGACAGGGAAGCTTTCTTT	TRBV30	10	NA	TRBJ1-1	NA
CASSTGTYNEQFF	TGTGCCAGTAGTACAGGAACCTACAATGAGCAGTTCTTC	TRBV19	13	NA	TRBJ2-1	NA
CASSSLVYGYEQYF	TGTGCCAGCAGTTCCCTCGTTTACGGCTACGAGCAGTACTTC	TRBV2	14	few	TRBJ2-7	NA
CATGAAGAREQYF	TGTGCCACCGGTGCAGCGGGGGCACGGGAGCAGTACTTC	TRBV7-9	13	once	TRBJ2-7	TRBD2
CASSSGIIGTQYF	TGCGCCAGCAGCTCGGGGATTATTGGGACCCAGTACTTC	TRBV5-1	13	NA	TRBJ2-5	NA
CASSQGGASGKQFF	TGCGCCAGCAGCCAGGGGGGGGCTAGCGGTAAGCAGTTCTTC	TRBV4-1	14	NA	TRBJ2-1	NA
CASPSEGLAGEGQETQYF	TGTGCCTCTCCGTCCGAAGGACTAGCGGGAGAGGGGCAAGAGACCCAGTACTTC	TRBV28	18	NA	TRBJ2-5	TRBD2
CAWSGDTLREQYF	TGTGCCTGGAGCGGGGACACCCTACGCGAGCAGTACTTC	TRBV30	13	once	TRBJ2-7	NA
CASSRRADSVTGELFF	TGTGCCAGCAGCCGGCGGGCAGACTCCGTGACCGGGGAGCTGTTTTTT	TRBV5-5	16	NA	TRBJ2-2	NA
CAISESRQGRGVGETQYF	TGTGCCATCAGTGAGTCCAGACAGGGGCGAGGAGTGGGAGAGACCCAGTACTTC	TRBV10-3	18	NA	TRBJ2-5	TRBD1
CASSEGRGSGGPYEQYF	TGTGCCAGCAGTGAAGGGAGGGGGTCAGGGGGACCCTACGAGCAGTACTTC	TRBV6-1	17	NA	TRBJ2-7	NA
CASSLTGAYGYTF	TGTGCCAGCAGTTTAACTGGGGCATATGGCTACACCTTC	TRBV27	13	NA	TRBJ1-2	NA